These 32 T cell receptor beta chains were sequenced from one sample in a study of T cell clonality in common variable immunodeficiency. Study-wide findings and caveats: Common variable immunodeficiency TCR beta sequences reportedly had fewer deletions and N-nucleotide insertions.

TCRdb keeps only in-frame clones here, not all; method: immunoSEQ multiplex PCR. Observed in the sample are around 20,000 clones, none of them singletons. Their antigens remain unidentified. Sequencing was performed on peripheral blood mononuclear cells. The receptors stem from a human donor with common variable immunodeficiency.

A word on this clone: The read ends 3 residues shy of where the CDR3 ends; the end is completed using the germline J gene. The chain couples TRBV20-1 to TRBJ2-7, with TRBD2 as a possible D gene (7 bases). The V gene lost 3 bases and the J gene lost 1 base, with 19 bases spanning the gap. The CDR3 has 16 residues. The germline gives CDR1 DFQATT, CDR2 SNEGSKA (reference sequence). The CDR3 loop is CSASPGGGSGSYEQYF. The part of the CDR3 DNA that was read is TGCAGTGCTAGCCCTGGGGGGGGCTCTGGATCCTACGAG.

This clone has at least ten counts. The sequence runs out 3 residues before the end of the CDR3; the remainder is reconstructed from the germline J gene. This rearrangement joins TRBV7-9 to TRBJ2-7; tentatively, D is TRBD1 (6 bases). Germline V gene lookup returns CDR1 SEHNR and CDR2 FQNEAQ (reference sequence). The CDR3 length is 12 residues. Trimming stripped 4 bases from V and 4 bases from J, with 8 bases between. The CDR3 DNA, read in part, is TGTGCCAGCAGCTACCAGGGGTACGAG. Translated: CASSYQGYE. The whole CDR3 sequence reads CASSYQGYEQYF.

There are many counts of this clone. The missing CDR3 end, 3 residues past where the read stops, is filled in from the germline J gene. The chain carries TRBV7-3 and TRBJ1-5; D may be TRBD1 (5 bases). CDR3 length: 16 amino acids. Per germline, CDR1 SGHTA and CDR2 FQGTGA. V was clipped by 1 base and J by 6 bases, with 16 bases between them. The sequenced part of the CDR3 DNA is TGTGCCAGCAGCTTAAGGCAGGGAAGAGGTAGTCAGCCC. Protein product: CASSLRQGRGSQP. The full CDR3 is CASSLRQGRGSQPQHF.

Many counts were recorded for this clone. The read ends 3 residues early relative to the CDR3; the germline J gene fills the gap. The chain combines TRBV20-1 with TRBJ2-7; TRBD1 is a possible D gene (5 bases). Germline V lookup: CDR1 DFQATT, CDR2 SNEGSKA (reference sequence). Trimming shortened V by 6 bases and J by 3 bases, and 18 bases separated the two germline ends. CDR3 length: 14 residues. CDR3 sequence: CSATTGNTNYEQYF. CDR3 DNA (partial): TGCAGTGCCACAACAGGCAACACCAACTACGAG.

This clone was recorded many times. The CDR3 goes on 3 residues after the read ends, and that part is filled in from the germline J gene. The chain employs TRBV13 and TRBJ1-2; 8 bases align to TRBD1. This CDR3 spans 15 amino acids. Germline-derived CDR1 and CDR2 are PRHDT and FYEKMQ (reference sequence). Here the CDR3 reads CASSLGAQGAKGYTF. The CDR3 bases that were read are TGTGCCAGCAGCTTAGGGGCGCAGGGGGCGAAGGGC.

This clone was observed at least ten times. The CDR3 end is not reached by the read, which stops 3 residues before it; the germline J gene fills it in. The V gene is TRBV5-1, the J gene TRBJ2-7; TRBD1 agrees at 9 bases. J was trimmed by 6 bases and V by 0 bases; bases with no gene match: 7. The CDR3 is 15 amino acids. Germline V CDR1 and CDR2: SGHRS, YFSETQ. CDR3 DNA (partial): TGCGCCAGCAGCTTGGTGGGACAGGGTATGTTCGAG. It yields the protein CASSLVGQGMFE. The complete CDR3 protein is CASSLVGQGMFEQYF.

There are many counts of this clone. From the germline J gene comes the end of the CDR3, since the read stops 3 residues before it. The rearrangement uses TRBV6-2 or TRBV6-3 and TRBJ2-7, with 9 bases that match TRBD1. The CDR3 spans 14 residues. The germline gives CDR1 MNHEY, CDR2 SVGEGT. The trim removed 0 bases at V and 4 bases at J, leaving 1 base unmatched. The CDR3 bases that were read are TGTGCCAGCAGTTACTCGACAGGGGGTTACGAG. Translating it yields CASSYSTGGYE. Given in full, the CDR3 is CASSYSTGGYEQYF.

Ten or more counts support this clone. CDR3 sequence: CASSLLGPDTQYF. Incomplete CDR3 DNA: TGTGCCAGCAGCTTACTGGGGCCAGATACG. V is TRBV7-6 and J is TRBJ2-3; D might be TRBD1 (5 bases). The read halts 3 residues ahead of the CDR3 end, with the missing end drawn from the germline J gene. Trimming stripped 2 bases from V and 4 bases from J, with 7 bases between. This CDR3 has 13 amino acids. CDR1 and CDR2 (germline): SGHVS, FNYEAQ.

This clone appeared many times. The CDR3 extends 3 residues past the end of the read, so its final part is completed from the germline J gene. The rearrangement joins TRBV30 to TRBJ1-1; perhaps TRBD1 as D (6 bases). This CDR3 comprises 17 residues. Deletions cut 4 bases from V and 3 bases from J, with 24 bases between. CDR1 is GTSNPN and CDR2 is SVGIG in the germline V gene (reference sequence). CDR3 bases read: TGTGCCTGGACCACCGGTATGGGACATACATCGGACACTGAA. Amino acids: CAWTTGMGHTSDTE. The whole CDR3 sequence reads CAWTTGMGHTSDTEAFF.

This clone was recorded many times. With the read ending 3 residues before the CDR3 end, the germline J gene is used to fill in that end. The chain is built from TRBV7-9 and TRBJ2-3; D ambiguous. Germline CDR1 SEHNR, CDR2 FQNEAQ (reference sequence). Between the trimmed V and J ends, which lost 6 bases and 3 bases, there was a span of 4 bases. This CDR3 region has 11 residues. CDR3 DNA, as far as it was read: TGTGCCAGCAGAGCGACAGATACG. The encoded protein is CASRATDT. The entire CDR3 protein reads CASRATDTQYF.

This clone was detected many times. Sequencing ends 3 residues short of the CDR3 end; the germline J gene provides the rest. The chain combines TRBV15 with TRBJ2-1; 13 bases fit TRBD2. CDR1 and CDR2 from the germline V gene are LNHNV and YYDKDF (reference sequence). J gave up 9 bases and V 0 bases, and 5 bases lay outside the gene matches. The CDR3 covers 16 residues. CDR3 DNA (partial): TGTGCCACCAGCAGAGACCAGGGACTAGCGGGGTTTGAG. This gives the protein CATSRDQGLAGFE. The entire CDR3 reads CATSRDQGLAGFEQFF.

The table lists this clone with many counts. The read gets to within 3 residues of the CDR3 end, and the germline J gene fills in the rest. This chain uses TRBV5-6 with TRBJ2-5; a weak D match, TRBD1 (5 bases). The CDR3 totals 15 residues. Trimming cost V 1 base and J 5 bases, with 15 bases left between them. Germline CDR1 reads SGHDT; CDR2 reads YYEEEE. CDR3 sequence: CASSLRQGGYETQYF. The DNA read from the CDR3 is TGTGCCAGCAGCTTGCGTCAGGGCGGATACGAGACC.

This clone was recorded at least ten times. Read sequence stops 3 residues before the CDR3 end, and the germline J gene provides the missing end. This chain links TRBV7-2 with TRBJ2-7; the match to TRBD2 covers 8 bases. J was trimmed by 2 bases and V by 1 base; bases with no gene match: 1. Germline loops: CDR1 SGHTA, CDR2 FQGNSA. There are 14 residues in the CDR3. CDR3 bases read: TGTGCCAGCAGCTTAGACGGGGGGGCCTACGAG. It translates to CASSLDGGAYE. The complete CDR3 sequence is CASSLDGGAYEQYF.

At least ten counts were recorded for this clone. Coverage ceases 3 residues before the CDR3 finishes, and the germline J gene fills in the end. The rearrangement uses TRBV9 and TRBJ2-3; D perhaps matches TRBD2 (5 bases). The germline CDR1 and CDR2 sequences are SGDLS and YYNGEE. The CDR3 loop spans 15 amino acids. V lost 3 bases and J lost 2, with 13 bases in between. The sequenced part of the CDR3 DNA is TGTGCCAGCAGCGCAGTAGCGTCTCTCACAGATACG. As protein: CASSAVASLTDT. The whole CDR3 region reads CASSAVASLTDTQYF.

This clone appeared many times. CDR3 residues: CASSVSTVGNYGYTF. CDR3 DNA (partial): TGTGCCAGCAGCGTATCCACAGTTGGGAACTATGGC. The chain has TRBV9 and TRBJ1-2; no firm D call. The missing CDR3 end, 3 residues past where the read stops, is filled in from the germline J gene. The germline V gene encodes CDR1 SGDLS and CDR2 YYNGEE. Trimming stripped 1 base from V and 2 bases from J, with 12 bases between. The CDR3 consists of 15 residues. The full variable domain, in which reference TRBV9 and TRBJ1-2 provide the parts outside the CDR3, is DSGVTQTPKHLITATGQRVTLRCSPRSGDLSVYWYQQSLDQGLQFLIQYYNGEERAKGNILERFSAQQFPDLHSELNLSSLELGDSALYFCASSVSTVGNYGYTFGSGTRLTVV.

This clone was seen ten or more times. The read ends 3 residues early relative to the CDR3; the germline J gene fills the gap. This rearrangement joins TRBV20-1 to TRBJ2-1, with D perhaps TRBD2 (6 bases). The germline V gene has CDR1 DFQATT and CDR2 SNEGSKA (reference sequence). V lost 0 bases and J lost 8, with 17 bases in between. The CDR3 loop spans 15 amino acids. CDR3 DNA (partial): TGCAGTGCTAGAGATTATCTCCTAGCGCCCGATGAG. Encoded protein: CSARDYLLAPDE. The entire CDR3 protein reads CSARDYLLAPDEQFF.

This clone was picked up many times. The read halts 3 residues ahead of the CDR3 end, with the missing end drawn from the germline J gene. The V call is TRBV2, the J call TRBJ2-1, with a possible D match to TRBD1 (6 bases). The CDR3 is 11 residues long. Germline-derived CDR1 and CDR2 are SNHLY and FYNNEI. V was shortened by 9 bases and J by 5 bases, with 8 bases between the two germline ends. The covered CDR3 bases are TGTGCCAGTGGGGGCCACAATGAG. Translation: CASGGHNE. The full CDR3 sequence reads CASGGHNEQFF. The full variable domain, with the rest looked up from reference TRBV2 and TRBJ2-1, is EPEVTQTPSHQVTQMGQEVILRCVPISNHLYFYWYRQILGQKVEFLVSFYNNEISEKSEIFDDQFSVERPDGSNFTLKIRSTKLEDSAMYFCASGGHNEQFFGPGTRLTVL.

At least ten counts were recorded for this clone. The read falls 3 residues short of the CDR3 end, and the missing part is taken from the germline J gene. The V gene is TRBV20-1, the J gene TRBJ1-2, with 11 bases lining up with TRBD1. The CDR3 length is 16 residues. V was pared by 5 bases and J by 4 bases, with 12 bases of the junction left unmatched. Germline CDR1 is DFQATT and CDR2 is SNEGSKA (reference sequence). Partial CDR3 DNA: TGCAGTGCTGCCCGGACAGGGGGCCGACTTCGCTATGGC. As protein: CSAARTGGRLRYG. The entire CDR3 protein reads CSAARTGGRLRYGYTF.

This clone was seen many times. The read is 3 residues too short to cover the CDR3 end, so that end is filled in from the germline J gene. The rearrangement links TRBV5-1 to TRBJ1-1, with 8 positions matching TRBD1. The V segment lost 4 bases and the J segment 4 bases; nucleotides outside the gene matches: 6. CDR3 length: 14 residues. Per germline, CDR1 SGHRS and CDR2 YFSETQ. The sequenced part of the CDR3 DNA is TGCGCCAGCAGCGGCCAGGGGGCTGGCACTGAA. This translates into CASSGQGAGTE. The complete CDR3 reads CASSGQGAGTEAFF.

This clone was seen at least ten times. The observed sequence ends 3 residues before the CDR3 terminus, with the missing tail filled in from the germline J gene. J is TRBJ1-3 and V is TRBV7-2, with TRBD1 identical over 7 bases. The CDR3 loop spans 14 amino acids. After removal of 5 bases from V and 4 bases from J, the junction contained 5 bases not matched to a gene. Germline V gene sequence: CDR1 SGHTA, CDR2 FQGNSA. The sequenced part of the CDR3 DNA is TGTGCCAGCAGCGAACAGGGGTACGGAAACACC. Translating it yields CASSEQGYGNT. In full, the CDR3 reads CASSEQGYGNTIYF.

In this sample, this clone turned up many times. The read comes to an end 3 residues before the CDR3 does, leaving the germline J gene to fill in the end. This chain links TRBV7-2 with TRBJ2-3; 7 nucleotides agree with TRBD2. Germline assignment: CDR1 SGHTA and CDR2 FQGNSA. The CDR3 consists of 14 residues. The V segment lost 1 base and the J segment 6 bases; nucleotides outside the gene matches: 4. Incomplete CDR3 DNA: TGTGCCAGCAGCTTAGAGTTCGGGGGGGATACG. This gives the protein CASSLEFGGDT. The complete CDR3 protein is CASSLEFGGDTQYF.

This clone was picked up many times. Read coverage stops 3 residues before the CDR3 terminus; the germline J gene supplies the remainder. The chain has TRBV18 and TRBJ2-7; tentative D call: TRBD1 (6 bases). V was pared by 5 bases and J by 3 bases, with 14 bases between. The length of the CDR3 is 14 residues. Germline V CDR1 and CDR2: KGHSH, LQKENI. CDR3 sequence reads: CASSTAGQSYEQYF. The CDR3 DNA, read in part, is TGTGCCAGCTCAACTGCCGGACAGAGCTACGAG.

There are many counts of this clone. The CDR3 is cut off 3 residues early in the read; its end comes from the germline J gene. The J gene is TRBJ2-3, the V gene TRBV7-9, with D perhaps TRBD1 (5 bases). CDR1 is SEHNR and CDR2 is FQNEAQ in the germline V gene (reference sequence). CDR3 length: 15 residues. Trimming pared 6 bases from V and 0 bases from J, leaving 13 bases between. The CDR3 region is CASSLRAPSTDTQYF. The covered CDR3 bases are TGTGCCAGCAGTCTCAGGGCCCCTAGCACAGATACG.

In this sample, this clone turned up a few times. Incomplete CDR3 DNA: TGTGCCAGCAGCTCGGGGACAGCTAATGAAAAA. It yields the protein CASSSGTANEK. The CDR3 in full is CASSSGTANEKLFF. The chain combines TRBV7-2 with TRBJ1-4; 7 bases are shared with TRBD1. The sequenced fragment ends 3 residues before the CDR3 boundary, so the rest is inferred from the germline J gene. Trimming removed 4 bases from V and 3 bases from J; junction bases left unmatched: 2. Germline CDR1 SGHTA, CDR2 FQGNSA. The CDR3 runs to 14 residues.

This clone occurred many times. Sequencing ends 3 residues short of the CDR3 end; the germline J gene provides the rest. The chain carries TRBV2 and TRBJ1-1, with D unclear. V was trimmed by 8 bases and J by 0 bases, leaving 13 bases between them. CDR1 is SNHLY and CDR2 is FYNNEI in the germline V gene. The CDR3 sequence is 14 residues long. Here the CDR3 reads CASSMAEMNTEAFF. The sequenced CDR3 bases are TGTGCCAGCTCCATGGCAGAGATGAACACTGAA.

This clone was recorded at least ten times. The read ends 3 residues shy of where the CDR3 ends; the end is completed using the germline J gene. The chain recombines TRBV2 with TRBJ2-3; D unresolved. The CDR3 loop spans 12 amino acids. Germline V gene sequence: CDR1 SNHLY, CDR2 FYNNEI. Trimming left V 6 bases short and J 6 bases short, with 10 bases between. CDR3 DNA (partial): TGTGCCAGCAGCGCCCCCGGGGATACG. Translated: CASSAPGDT. The whole CDR3 is CASSAPGDTQYF. The full variable domain, in which reference TRBV2 and TRBJ2-3 provide the parts outside the CDR3, is EPEVTQTPSHQVTQMGQEVILRCVPISNHLYFYWYRQILGQKVEFLVSFYNNEISEKSEIFDDQFSVERPDGSNFTLKIRSTKLEDSAMYFCASSAPGDTQYFGPGTRLTVL.

This clone was seen ten or more times. The read terminates 3 residues before the CDR3 end, so the remaining end is supplied by the germline J gene. This chain joins TRBV5-1 and TRBJ2-7; TRBD1 is a possible D gene (6 bases). Germline values: CDR1 SGHRS, CDR2 YFSETQ. This CDR3 is 15 amino acids long. V was cut by 3 bases and J by 5 bases, with 18 bases left in between. The CDR3 sequence is CASSYQGRLGNEQYF. The CDR3 bases that were read are TGCGCCAGCAGCTATCAGGGGCGACTGGGGAACGAG.

This clone was detected many times. The read gets to within 3 residues of the CDR3 end, and the germline J gene fills in the rest. The chain couples TRBV28 to TRBJ2-5; 9 positions agree with TRBD2. CDR3 length: 14 amino acids. Germline V lookup: CDR1 MDHEN, CDR2 SYDVKM. J lost 5 bases, V lost 3 bases, and 4 bases had no gene match. Incomplete CDR3 DNA: TGTGCCAGCAGTTTGGGACTAGCAGGCGAGACC. Translating gives CASSLGLAGET. The full CDR3 reads CASSLGLAGETQYF.

This clone was found a few times. Read coverage stops 3 residues before the CDR3 terminus; the germline J gene supplies the remainder. This specimen includes other DNA sequences encoding the same CDR3. The chain has TRBV20-1 and TRBJ2-3; possibly TRBD2 for D (5 bases). Germline-derived CDR1 and CDR2 are DFQATT and SNEGSKA (reference sequence). Trimming left V 3 bases short and J 8 bases short, with 15 bases between. This CDR3 comprises 13 residues. This CDR3 is CSARFGLVGTQYF. The sequenced part of the CDR3 DNA is TGCAGTGCTAGGTTCGGACTGGTGGGTACG.

This clone is classed as medium-sized. This sample includes further DNA sequences coding for the same CDR3. The CDR3 reads CASSLEQNNSPLHF. Incomplete CDR3 DNA: TGCGCCAGCAGCTTGGAACAGAATAATTCACCC. This chain joins TRBV5-1 and TRBJ1-6, with D unclear. The CDR3 end lies 3 residues beyond the end of the read and is filled in from the germline J gene. The germline CDR1 and CDR2 sequences are SGHRS and YFSETQ. The CDR3 extends over 14 amino acids. Trimming left V 0 bases short and J 5 bases short, with 6 bases between.

This clone was recorded many times. The read gets to within 3 residues of the CDR3 end, and the germline J gene fills in the rest. This rearrangement joins TRBV15 to TRBJ2-3; the D gene is possibly TRBD2 (7 bases). Germline values: CDR1 LNHNV, CDR2 YYDKDF (reference sequence). The CDR3 has 14 residues. With 5 bases removed from V and 5 bases from J, the gap between germline ends came to 14 bases. The CDR3 bases that were read are TGTGCCACCAGCTGGGGAGGGGGTGGAGATACG. Protein: CATSWGGGGDT. The whole CDR3 protein reads CATSWGGGGDTQYF.

The sample holds many counts of this clone. The read ends 3 residues early relative to the CDR3; the germline J gene fills the gap. V gene TRBV4-2 combines with J gene TRBJ2-3; 13 bases are a match to TRBD2. V was pared by 4 bases and J by 1 base, with 8 bases of the junction left unmatched. Germline V gives CDR1 LGHNA, CDR2 YNFKEQ. CDR3 length: 18 amino acids. CDR3 bases read: TGTGCCAGCAGCCCGTGGACTAGCGGGGGCCCGGGCACAGATACG. Its translation is CASSPWTSGGPGTDT. Given in full, the CDR3 is CASSPWTSGGPGTDTQYF.